This passage covers 18 T cell receptor beta chains from one sample sequenced in a study of T cells in Graves' hyperthyroidism and ophthalmopathy. RNA transcripts gave rise to amplified TCR beta CDR3 regions. An initial round of RT-PCR targeting the TCR CDR3 relied on the HTBI primer set. MiXCR was run by TCRdb on the multiplex PCR reads, yielding one entry per CDR3 protein. The data hold 400,000 to 450,000 distinct CDR3 sequences, with approximately 15% observed a single time. Sequenced: blood. Receptor source: a man between 18 and 29 years old with Graves' ophthalmopathy.

This clonotype was observed at least ten times. The chain employs TRBV6-1 and TRBJ2-5; 11 bases fit TRBD2. After removal of 0 bases from V and 4 bases from J, the junction contained 7 bases not matched to a gene. The CDR3 runs 17 residues. Germline values: CDR1 MNHNS, CDR2 SASEGT. The CDR3: CASSEALGLAEGETQYF. The CDR3 nucleotides are TGTGCCAGCAGTGAAGCGCTGGGACTAGCGGAAGGAGAGACCCAGTACTTC.

This clonotype was recorded at least ten times. V is TRBV5-1 and J is TRBJ1-1; 10 positions match TRBD1. The CDR3 extends over 16 amino acids. In germline, CDR1 is SGHRS, CDR2 YFSETQ. J gave up 2 bases and V 4 bases, and 8 bases lay outside the gene matches. The CDR3 loop reads CASSPKGQGINTEAFF. The CDR3 DNA reads as TGCGCCAGCAGCCCCAAGGGACAGGGGATAAACACTGAAGCTTTCTTT.

J is TRBJ2-1 and V is TRBV6-1; TRBD1 aligns across 7 bases. J gave up 1 base and V 6 bases, and 3 bases lay outside the gene matches. The V gene's germline CDR1 is MNHNS and CDR2 SASEGT. The CDR3 runs to 14 residues. CDR3 bases: TGTGCCAGCAGGGGACAGACATCCTACAATGAGCAGTTCTTC. Its protein is CASRGQTSYNEQFF.

For this clonotype: Mismatch with germline at one junction end may stem from a read error. The J gene is TRBJ2-5, the V gene TRBV7-9, with 11 bases identical to TRBD2. CDR3 length equals 16 residues. Looked up from germline, CDR1 is SEHNR and CDR2 is FQNEAQ (reference sequence). CDR3 in DNA: TGTGCCAGCAGTCCCCTTAGCGGGGGGGCTAGGGAGACCCGGTACTTC. Translating it yields CASSPLSGGARETRYF.

This clonotype was found many times. The V call is TRBV24-1, the J call TRBJ1-1; D gene unclear. This CDR3 spans 12 amino acids. The V end lost 6 bases, the J end lost 0 bases, and 4 bases lay between the germline ends. Germline lookup yields CDR1 KGHDR and CDR2 SFDVKD. CDR3 residues: CATSRVNTEAFF. The CDR3 DNA reads as TGTGCCACCAGTAGAGTGAACACTGAAGCTTTCTTT.

This clonotype has ten or more counts. The chain is built from TRBV30 and TRBJ2-7; 7 nucleotides align to TRBD2. Germline loops: CDR1 GTSNPN, CDR2 SVGIG (reference sequence). The CDR3 length is 11 residues. V lost 0 bases, J lost 7 bases, and 0 bases stayed unmatched. The CDR3 is CAWSVAGEQYF. Here the CDR3 DNA reads TGTGCCTGGAGTGTAGCGGGGGAGCAGTACTTC.

In this sample, this clonotype turned up many times. The CDR3 sequence: CASNSLPGQGDQPQHF. The CDR3 region has the DNA TGTGCCAGCAACTCTCTACCGGGACAGGGAGATCAGCCCCAGCATTTT. This chain connects TRBV6-4 to TRBJ1-5; TRBD1 matches at 9 bases. CDR3 size: 16 residues. In germline, CDR1 is MRHNA, CDR2 SNTAGT. The trim removed 7 bases at V and 5 bases at J, leaving 12 bases unmatched.

This clonotype was observed at least ten times. V gene TRBV28 combines with J gene TRBJ2-7; D ambiguous. Germline CDR1 MDHEN, CDR2 SYDVKM. The V end lost 2 bases, the J end lost 6 bases, and 8 bases lay between the germline ends. The CDR3 runs to 12 residues. The CDR3 here is CASSLPGSEQYF. CDR3 sequence (DNA): TGTGCCAGCAGTTTACCGGGCTCCGAGCAGTACTTC.

In its sample, this clonotype was seen a few times. The V call is TRBV5-5, the J call TRBJ2-7; D unresolved. Germline V gene lookup returns CDR1 SGHKS and CDR2 YYEKEE (reference sequence). V lost 1 base and J lost 4, with 12 bases in between. The CDR3 length is 14 residues. CDR3 in amino acids: CASSLREERYEQYF. For the CDR3, the DNA is TGTGCCAGCAGCTTGAGGGAAGAGAGATACGAGCAGTACTTC.

This clonotype was detected many times. The chain uses TRBV18 and TRBJ1-5; D gene ambiguous. The germline gives CDR1 KGHSH, CDR2 LQKENI. CDR3 length equals 14 residues. V was shortened by 0 bases and J by 7 bases, with 10 bases between the two germline ends. The CDR3 sequence is CASSPPSREQPQHF. CDR3 coding DNA: TGTGCCAGCTCACCACCTTCAAGGGAACAGCCCCAGCATTTT.

This clonotype was seen many times. The chain has TRBV12-3 or TRBV12-4 and TRBJ1-5; the D gene is possibly TRBD1 (5 bases). Between the trimmed V and J ends, which lost 7 bases and 0 bases, there was a span of 16 bases. The CDR3 is 16 amino acids. DNA for the CDR3: TGTGCCAGCACCCTACACTGGGGGGGTAGCAATCAGCCCCAGCATTTT. Translated: CASTLHWGGSNQPQHF.

This clonotype was counted many times. This chain links TRBV20-1 with TRBJ1-2; D uncertain. There are 12 residues in the CDR3. Per germline, CDR1 DFQATT and CDR2 SNEGSKA (reference sequence). V gave up 0 bases and J gave up 2 bases, with 4 bases separating them. The CDR3 protein is CSARDLNYGYTF. CDR3 sequence (DNA): TGCAGTGCTAGAGATCTAAACTATGGCTACACCTTC.

This clonotype occurred many times. The chain joins TRBV24-1 to TRBJ1-5; possible D gene TRBD1, 6 bases. With 3 bases removed from V and 2 bases from J, the gap between germline ends came to 7 bases. The CDR3 runs to 14 residues. Germline V gene lookup returns CDR1 KGHDR and CDR2 SFDVKD. Here the CDR3 reads CATSDHRGNQPQHF. The DNA for the CDR3 is TGTGCCACCAGTGATCACAGGGGCAATCAGCCCCAGCATTTT.

In the case of this clonotype: This may be a read error: a much more frequent sequence differs by one nucleotide. The gene calls are TRBV2 and TRBJ2-1; 8 bases align to TRBD2. The CDR3 is made up of 15 amino acids. Germline loops: CDR1 SNHLY, CDR2 FYNNEI. CDR3 sequence: CASRETSDETGEQLF. CDR3 bases: TGTGCCAGCAGGGAGACTAGCGACGAGACGGGTGAGCAGCTCTTC.

This clonotype was counted at least ten times. J is TRBJ1-4 and V is TRBV7-9; D is possibly TRBD1 (6 bases). The CDR3 extends over 15 amino acids. From germline, CDR1 is SEHNR and CDR2 FQNEAQ (reference sequence). Trimming left V 3 bases short and J 2 bases short, with 10 bases between. CDR3 amino acids: CASSLDTGTNEKLFF. In nucleotides, the CDR3 is TGTGCCAGCAGCTTGGACACAGGGACTAATGAAAAACTGTTTTTT.

This clonotype was counted at least ten times. The chain has TRBV5-1 and TRBJ2-1, with 8 bases lining up with TRBD1. With 4 bases clipped from V and 6 bases from J, the junction kept 9 bases outside the gene matches. CDR3 length: 15 amino acids. The germline gives CDR1 SGHRS, CDR2 YFSETQ. The CDR3 sequence is CASSTGQGGGNEQFF. The CDR3 DNA reads TGCGCCAGCAGCACCGGACAGGGAGGCGGCAATGAGCAGTTCTTC.

This clonotype was picked up many times. The junction does not match germline at one end; this may be a read error. The chain has TRBV10-2 and TRBJ2-5; D is ambiguous. Looked up from germline, CDR1 is WSHSY and CDR2 is SAAADI. The CDR3 runs 12 residues. CDR3 sequence (DNA): TGCGCCACCAGTACTACCAAAGAGACCCAGTACTTC. It encodes CATSTTKETQYF.

This clonotype has ten or more counts. The rearrangement uses TRBV15 and TRBJ2-7; weak D call: TRBD2 (6 bases). Germline loops: CDR1 LNHNV, CDR2 YYDKDF (reference sequence). CDR3 length: 15 residues. V was cut by 5 bases and J by 2 bases, with 16 bases left in between. The CDR3 region has the DNA TGTGCCACCAGCGCTCAACTAGCCAGCACCTACGAGCAGTACTTC. It is translated as CATSAQLASTYEQYF.